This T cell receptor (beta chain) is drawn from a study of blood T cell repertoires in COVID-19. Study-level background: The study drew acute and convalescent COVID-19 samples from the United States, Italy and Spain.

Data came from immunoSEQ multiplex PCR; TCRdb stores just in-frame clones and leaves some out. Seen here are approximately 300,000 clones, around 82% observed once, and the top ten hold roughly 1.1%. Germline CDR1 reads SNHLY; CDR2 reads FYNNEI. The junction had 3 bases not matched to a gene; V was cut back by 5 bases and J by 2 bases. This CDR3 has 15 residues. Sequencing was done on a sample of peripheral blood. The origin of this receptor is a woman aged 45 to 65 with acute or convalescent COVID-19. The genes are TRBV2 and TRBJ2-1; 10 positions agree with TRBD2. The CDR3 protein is CASSTGLAAYNEQFF. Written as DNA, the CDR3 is TGTGCCAGCAGTACCGGACTAGCGGCCTACAATGAGCAGTTCTTC. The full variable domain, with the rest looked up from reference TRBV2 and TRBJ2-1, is EPEVTQTPSHQVTQMGQEVILRCVPISNHLYFYWYRQILGQKVEFLVSFYNNEISEKSEIFDDQFSVERPDGSNFTLKIRSTKLEDSAMYFCASSTGLAAYNEQFFGPGTRLTVL.